This T cell receptor (beta chain) is from a study of blood T cell repertoires in COVID-19. The CDR3 is 16 amino acids. Germline CDR1 and CDR2: MNHNS and SASEGT. V lost 1 base, J lost 8 bases, and 21 bases lay in between. Original analysis: Scientists estimated how many nucleated cells there were by amplifying reference gene primers. The data were produced by immunoSEQ multiplex PCR, yet TCRdb's version contains in-frame clones alone and is incomplete. The V and J calls and the clone size are those of that table, but D and trimming were determined from the DNA. The repertoire holds under 300,000 clones, with around four fifths as singletons.

This sequence joins TRBV6-1 and TRBJ2-7; D gene uncertain. The sequencing input was peripheral blood. The TCR sequence derives from a man in his 60s who had recovered from COVID-19. The CDR3 nucleotides read TGTGCCAGCAGTGAAGTCAGTTCCCCTTTTCCTTGGCAGCAGTACTTC. Its translation is CASSEVSSPFPWQQYF.